A single sample gave rise to the 2 T cell receptor beta chains below, sequenced in a study of Ad26.COV2.S vaccination and SARS-CoV-2 variants. Treatment indicated: around 19 received Ad26.COV2.S at low or high dose, single or two shots; several received placebo; per-sample allocation not given. Vaccine and placebo recipients were sampled on day 63 after the first injection. Some clones are missing from TCRdb's copy, which holds only in-frame ones; the method was immunoSEQ multiplex PCR. The table records 360,000 or so clones, around nine tenths of them present only once. The sequences come from peripheral blood, collected in a trial of Ad26.COV2.S vaccine versus placebo. These receptors originate from a person aged 18-60 years who received the Ad26.COV2.S COVID-19 vaccine or a placebo.

This sequence joins TRBV5-6 and TRBJ2-1, with TRBD1 matching over 9 bases. This CDR3 region has 15 residues. J lost 4 bases, V lost 4 bases, and 6 bases had no gene match. CDR1 is SGHDT and CDR2 is YYEEEE in the germline V gene. CDR3 DNA: TGTGCCAGCAGCCCCGGGACAGGGTTTTACAATGAGCAGTTCTTC. Its protein is CASSPGTGFYNEQFF. The entire variable domain, with the rest obtained from reference TRBV5-6 and TRBJ2-1, is as follows: DAGVTQSPTHLIKTRGQQVTLRCSPKSGHDTVSWYQQALGQGPQFIFQYYEEEERQRGNFPDRFSGHQFPNYSSELNVNALLLGDSALYLCASSPGTGFYNEQFFGPGTRLTVL.

The rearrangement uses TRBV6-6 and TRBJ2-1; 7 nucleotides line up with TRBD1. This CDR3 is 15 amino acids long. Germline lookup yields CDR1 MNHNY and CDR2 SVGAGI (reference sequence). Trimming removed 4 bases from V and 8 bases from J; junction bases left unmatched: 11. The CDR3 region is CASSSGNRGFDEQFF. CDR3 DNA: TGTGCCAGCAGTTCGGGGAACAGGGGTTTCGATGAGCAGTTCTTC.